Sequencing of this T cell receptor (beta chain) was carried out in a study of vaccination effects on CD4 cells after COVID-19. Background on the study: Viral peptide pool expansion of antigen-specific CD4+ T cells preceded sequencing in the ViraFEST assay. Sample provision by two convalescent patients occurred 16 days and one week before vaccination.

The culture ran for 10 days, and then CD4+ T cells were isolated. Half-medium replacement with IL-2 medium occurred on days 3 and 7. Some clones are missing from TCRdb's copy, which holds only in-frame ones; the method was immunoSEQ multiplex PCR. The table lists approximately 45,000 clones, around four fifths of them singletons. As concerns this clone: Its antigen is unknown.

Study observations and caveats: Infection-derived and vaccine-derived clones contracted markedly late after vaccination.

The source of this sequence is a human donor who had a prior SARS-CoV-2 infection. The sequencing here drew on CD4+ T cells from PBMCs cultured without peptide, taken before COVID-19 vaccination.

For the CDR3, the DNA is TGTGCCATCAGGGGGGGACCTTCCTACGAGCAGTACTTC. It yields the protein CAIRGGPSYEQYF. This sequence joins TRBV10-3 and TRBJ2-7; tentatively, D is TRBD2 (6 bases). Trimming took off 6 bases at V and 1 base at J, with 10 bases between the two ends. The CDR3 extends over 13 amino acids. Germline loops: CDR1 ENHRY, CDR2 SYGVKD.